These 15 T cell receptor beta chains were sequenced from one sample in a study of blood T cell repertoires in COVID-19. Here immunoSEQ multiplex PCR was the method, and the copy in TCRdb shows in-frame clones only, minus some. Seen here are around 340,000 clones, 65% to 85% observed once, and the top ten hold 2.5% to 3.5%. The specimen sequenced was peripheral blood. The receptors originated from a man aged 25 to 45 with active or convalescent COVID-19.

This chain links TRBV10-3 with TRBJ2-2, with D unresolved. Germline-derived CDR1 and CDR2 are ENHRY and SYGVKD. The CDR3 spans 12 residues. The ends were cut back, 11 bases at V and 4 bases at J, with 11 bases in the middle. CDR3 sequence reads: CAAESSTGELFF. In DNA form, the CDR3 reads TGTGCCGCGGAGAGTTCCACCGGGGAGCTGTTTTTT.

The chain employs TRBV5-1 and TRBJ2-5; tentative D call: TRBD2 (5 bases). CDR3 length equals 13 residues. CDR1 and CDR2 from the germline V gene are SGHRS and YFSETQ. The V and J ends lost 5 bases and 1 base respectively, with 9 bases between them. The CDR3 DNA is TGCGCCAGCAGGGGCGGGTTCCAAGAGACCCAGTACTTC. Translating gives CASRGGFQETQYF.

The V gene is TRBV18, the J gene TRBJ1-5; TRBD1 matches at 8 bases. The CDR3 covers 14 residues. The V gene end was trimmed by 4 bases and the J gene end by 2 bases; junction bases not matched to a gene: 1. CDR1 is KGHSH, CDR2 LQKENI, per germline. In nucleotides, the CDR3 is TGTGCCAGCTCACTGGGACAGGGCAATCAGCCCCAGCATTTT. Translating gives CASSLGQGNQPQHF.

V is TRBV4-1 and J is TRBJ2-2; D gene unclear. Germline V gene sequence: CDR1 MGHRA, CDR2 YSYEKL. This CDR3 has 13 amino acids. Deletions cut 4 bases from V and 3 bases from J, with 6 bases between. In DNA form, the CDR3 reads TGCGCCAGCAGCCCTAAAGACACCGGGGAGCTGTTTTTT. It yields the protein CASSPKDTGELFF.

The J gene is TRBJ1-3, the V gene TRBV7-2, with TRBD1 as a possible D gene (6 bases). Per germline, CDR1 SGHTA and CDR2 FQGNSA. CDR3 length equals 17 residues. Trimming removed 5 bases from V and 4 bases from J, with 21 bases in between. The CDR3 region has the DNA TGTGCCAGCAGCACATCAGCCACAGGGATGTACGGAAACACCATATATTTT. This encodes CASSTSATGMYGNTIYF.

CDR3: CASSLSTSGSTGELFF. DNA for the CDR3: TGCGCCAGCAGCCTATCGACTAGCGGGAGCACCGGGGAGCTGTTTTTT. V usage is TRBV4-3 and J usage is TRBJ2-2, with TRBD2 matching 12 bases. Germline CDR1 and CDR2: LGHNA and YSLEER. The V gene end was trimmed by 4 bases and the J gene end by 4 bases; junction bases not matched to a gene: 4. There are 16 residues in the CDR3.

This chain joins TRBV3-1 (or the pseudogene TRBV3-2) and TRBJ2-2, with 8 bases aligning to TRBD2. The CDR3 runs 16 residues. Germline V gene sequence: CDR1 LGHDT, CDR2 YNNKEL (reference sequence). V gave up 4 bases and J gave up 3 bases; unmatched junction bases: 7. CDR3 amino acids: CASSPRRRGDTGELFF. DNA for the CDR3: TGTGCCAGCAGCCCCCGACGGCGGGGGGACACCGGGGAGCTGTTTTTT.

This clone was seen a handful of times. The chain employs TRBV10-3 and TRBJ1-4; TRBD1 matches 8 bases. This CDR3 is built from 16 residues. With 5 bases clipped from V and 0 bases from J, the junction kept 5 bases outside the gene matches. The germline V gene has CDR1 ENHRY and CDR2 SYGVKD. The CDR3 loop is CAISLGQDPTNEKLFF. Here the CDR3 DNA reads TGTGCCATCAGTCTGGGACAGGACCCAACTAATGAAAAACTGTTTTTT.

The chain uses TRBV13 and TRBJ1-2; D gene unclear. The germline CDR1 and CDR2 sequences are PRHDT and FYEKMQ (reference sequence). The V and J ends lost 5 bases and 5 bases respectively, with 21 bases between them. The CDR3 contains 16 residues. The chain's CDR3 is CASSPPHKTSPYGYTF. CDR3 DNA: TGTGCCAGCAGCCCCCCCCACAAGACAAGCCCTTATGGCTACACCTTC. Supplemented by reference TRBV13 and TRBJ1-2, the full variable domain reads AAGVIQSPRHLIKEKRETATLKCYPIPRHDTVYWYQQGPGQDPQFLISFYEKMQSDKGSIPDRFSAQQFSDYHSELNMSSLELGDSALYFCASSPPHKTSPYGYTFGSGTRLTVV.

The V gene is TRBV28, the J gene TRBJ1-6; the match to TRBD1 covers 8 bases. This CDR3 has 17 amino acids. With V trimmed by 6 bases and J by 10 bases, 17 bases remained unmatched. The germline gives CDR1 MDHEN, CDR2 SYDVKM. This CDR3 is CASSRPKDRVPQSPLHF. The CDR3 region has the DNA TGTGCCAGCAGCCGTCCGAAGGACAGGGTTCCGCAGTCACCCCTCCACTTT.

CDR3 DNA sequence: TGTGCCTGGAGTGTAGCGCCTGAAGCTTTCTTT. Its translation: CAWSVAPEAFF. This rearrangement joins TRBV30 to TRBJ1-1; D not resolved. There are 11 residues in the CDR3. Germline CDR1 reads GTSNPN; CDR2 reads SVGIG (reference sequence). The V end lost 0 bases, the J end lost 6 bases, and 5 bases lay between the germline ends.

In the case of this clone: The junction and the germline gene differ at one end; a read error may be behind it. V usage is TRBV24-1 and J usage is TRBJ2-7, with 7 nucleotides matching TRBD1. The CDR3 consists of 12 residues. Per germline, CDR1 KGHDR and CDR2 SFDVKD. The CDR3 coding sequence is TGTGCCACCAGTGATTTGAGGGGACAGCCGTTTTTC. Protein product: CATSDLRGQPFF.

The chain is built from TRBV28 and TRBJ2-3; TRBD2 matches 10 bases. The V gene end was trimmed by 3 bases and the J gene end by 7 bases; junction bases not matched to a gene: 4. CDR3 length: 14 amino acids. CDR1 and CDR2 from the germline V gene are MDHEN and SYDVKM. The CDR3 DNA follows: TGTGCCAGCAGTTTCCAAGCGGGGGGGAATACGCAGTATTTT. It codes for CASSFQAGGNTQYF.

V and J are TRBV30 and TRBJ1-5, with D maybe TRBD1 (5 bases). The V and J ends lost 0 bases and 4 bases respectively, with 10 bases between them. In germline, CDR1 is GTSNPN, CDR2 SVGIG (reference sequence). This CDR3 has 14 residues. The CDR3 bases are TGTGCCTGGAGTGTAGGGGAAGGGAATCAGCCCCAGCATTTT. Translated: CAWSVGEGNQPQHF.

The V and J genes are TRBV11-2 and TRBJ1-4; TRBD1 matches 7 bases. CDR1 is SGHAT and CDR2 is FQNNGV in the germline V gene. The CDR3 runs 15 residues. V trimming: 2 bases; J trimming: 8 bases; junction bases outside the gene matches: 8. This chain's CDR3 is CASSLQRTGGEKLFF. DNA for the CDR3: TGTGCCAGCAGCTTACAACGGACAGGTGGCGAAAAACTGTTTTTT.